The 29 T cell receptor beta chains listed next were all sequenced from one sample in a study of T cell repertoires in cytomegalovirus infection. Each CDR3 protein gets one entry after TCRdb re-called the reads with MiXCR. The data show around 450,000 distinct CDR3 sequences, about a third seen once. Sequencing was carried out using PBMCs. These TCRs come from a human donor in good health (CMV status not recorded). Some clones in this sample may be carry-over from other donors' samples.

The CDR3 spells CSVPFIYEQYF. CDR3 DNA sequence: TGCAGTGTCCCATTCATCTACGAGCAGTACTTC. The chain carries TRBV20-1 and TRBJ2-7; D call uncertain. Germline-derived CDR1 and CDR2 are DFQATT and SNEGSKA (reference sequence). The V end was cut by 7 bases, the J end by 3 bases, with 10 bases between. The CDR3 has 11 residues.

This clonotype has more than one count but fewer than ten. This rearrangement joins TRBV12-3 or TRBV12-4 to TRBJ1-6; a weak D match, TRBD1 (6 bases). Trimming shortened V by 6 bases and J by 5 bases, and 11 bases separated the two germline ends. The CDR3 has 14 amino acids. The CDR3 sequence: CASSPGANNSPLHF. The CDR3 DNA reads as TGTGCCAGCAGCCCAGGGGCGAATAATTCACCCCTCCACTTT.

CDR3 coding DNA: TGCAGTGCTTACAGCGGAACTGGAAACACCATATATTTT. Translation gives CSAYSGTGNTIYF. The rearrangement uses TRBV20-1 and TRBJ1-3; D unclear. CDR3 length: 13 amino acids. Per the germline V gene, CDR1 is DFQATT and CDR2 is SNEGSKA (reference sequence). Between the trimmed V and J ends, which lost 5 bases and 2 bases, there was a span of 10 bases.

V usage is TRBV2 and J usage is TRBJ1-2, with D uncertain. Trimming took off 7 bases at V and 3 bases at J, with 18 bases between the two ends. This CDR3 has 15 amino acids. Per the germline V gene, CDR1 is SNHLY and CDR2 is FYNNEI. The chain's CDR3 is CASNSGSGPHYGYTF. In nucleotides, the CDR3 is TGTGCCAGCAACAGCGGCAGCGGGCCGCACTATGGCTACACCTTC. The full variable domain, rest sourced from reference TRBV2 and TRBJ1-2, is EPEVTQTPSHQVTQMGQEVILRCVPISNHLYFYWYRQILGQKVEFLVSFYNNEISEKSEIFDDQFSVERPDGSNFTLKIRSTKLEDSAMYFCASNSGSGPHYGYTFGSGTRLTVV.

This clonotype has only a few counts. V usage is TRBV6-8 and J usage is TRBJ1-2, with 8 positions matching TRBD1. The germline gives CDR1 MNHGY, CDR2 SAAAGT. Unmatched junction bases numbered 8, after V lost 8 bases and J lost 3 bases. This CDR3 is built from 14 residues. DNA for the CDR3: TGTGCCAGCCACCGACAGGGGTACGACTATGGCTACACCTTC. This codes for CASHRQGYDYGYTF.

The sample holds many counts of this clonotype. V gene TRBV7-8 combines with J gene TRBJ1-4, with no clear D. This CDR3 has 12 amino acids. Germline lookup yields CDR1 SGHVS and CDR2 FQNEAQ. V lost 5 bases and J lost 9, with 10 bases in between. The CDR3 DNA reads as TGTGCCAGCAGCCTCCCAAGCCAAAAACTGTTTTTT. Translating gives CASSLPSQKLFF.

Comment on this clonotype: Germline is not matched at one junction end, which may reflect a read error. The chain uses TRBV4-3 and TRBJ2-7; 11 nucleotides line up with TRBD1. The CDR3 sequence is 15 residues long. Looked up from germline, CDR1 is LGHNA and CDR2 is YSLEER. CDR3 DNA: TGCTCCAGCAGCCTCGGGGGACAGGGGGCCTACGAGCAGTACTTC. Encoded protein: CSSSLGGQGAYEQYF.

The chain combines TRBV7-6 with TRBJ1-2; D is perhaps TRBD1 (6 bases). The germline V gene encodes CDR1 SGHVS and CDR2 FNYEAQ. Trimming removed 1 base at V and 0 bases at J, with 18 bases between. The CDR3 is 18 residues long. The CDR3 reads CASSLEELGAEANYGYTF. CDR3 bases: TGTGCCAGCAGCTTAGAAGAACTGGGGGCCGAGGCTAACTATGGCTACACCTTC.

About this clonotype itself: At one end, the junction sequence differs from germline, possibly due to a read error. The genes are TRBV28 and TRBJ1-2; no firm D call. This CDR3 has 15 amino acids. Germline CDR1 is MDHEN and CDR2 is SYDVKM. DNA for the CDR3: TGTGCCAGCACCTACAACCCCGGGCTCTCCTATGTCTACACCTTC. Its protein is CASTYNPGLSYVYTF.

This clonotype was picked up a small number of times. CDR3 in amino acids: CASSLGASGGAHNEQFF. The CDR3 DNA sequence: TGTGCCAGCAGCTTAGGTGCTAGCGGGGGGGCCCACAATGAGCAGTTCTTC. This chain links TRBV7-2 with TRBJ2-1; 12 bases are shared with TRBD2. CDR1 is SGHTA and CDR2 is FQGNSA in the germline V gene. Trimming cost V 1 base and J 5 bases; bases outside gene matches: 6. CDR3 size: 17 residues.

This clonotype came up a few times. The rearrangement joins TRBV19 to TRBJ1-5; D uncertain. CDR3 length equals 12 residues. The V end lost 4 bases, the J end lost 4 bases, and 5 bases lay between the germline ends. Germline CDR1 reads LNHDA; CDR2 reads SQIVND (reference sequence). CDR3 amino acids: CASSRFNQPQHF. In nucleotides, the CDR3 is TGTGCCAGTAGTAGATTTAATCAGCCCCAGCATTTT.

This clonotype was detected only a few times. This chain links TRBV18 with TRBJ1-4; no clear D gene. Germline CDR1 reads KGHSH; CDR2 reads LQKENI. V lost 2 bases and J 4 bases, leaving 14 bases between the germline ends. The CDR3 consists of 16 residues. CDR3 residues: CASSPDVLGLNEKLFF. In DNA, the CDR3 is TGTGCCAGCTCACCAGACGTGCTTGGTCTTAATGAAAAACTGTTTTTT.

The rearrangement joins TRBV6-5 to TRBJ2-5; a possible D gene is TRBD1 (6 bases). The germline gives CDR1 MNHEY, CDR2 SVGAGI. The CDR3 spans 13 residues. Trimming cost V 2 bases and J 3 bases, with 7 bases left between them. This CDR3 reads CASSYGTKETQYF. The CDR3 coding sequence is TGTGCCAGCAGTTACGGGACAAAAGAGACCCAGTACTTC.

The chain combines TRBV12-3 or TRBV12-4 with TRBJ1-5; no clear D. Trimming stripped 6 bases from V and 1 base from J, with 13 bases between. The CDR3 has 15 amino acids. The CDR3 DNA follows: TGTGCCAGCAGACGGGGATCGGAGAGCAATCAGCCCCAGCATTTT. Amino acid sequence: CASRRGSESNQPQHF.

In this sample, this clonotype turned up a few times. The conserved closing phenylalanine or tryptophan is absent in this CDR3, likely reflecting a read error. The limits of the CDR3 on the DNA are not certain, so only TCRdb's listed CDR3 is given. V usage is TRBV7-2 and J usage is TRBJ2-1; TRBD1, as called in the table, went unchecked against the DNA. The CDR3 numbers 15 amino acids, ends counted. Germline lookup yields CDR1 SGHTA and CDR2 FQGNSA. The chain's CDR3 is CASSSWTGTNNEQLL.

Worth noting for this clonotype: The junction departs from germline at one end; a sequencing error may be responsible. The chain is built from TRBV19 and TRBJ2-1; either TRBD1 or TRBD2 may fit D (6 bases each). The CDR3 is made up of 14 amino acids. The germline gives CDR1 LNHDA, CDR2 SQIVND (reference sequence). CDR3 sequence reads: CASSIRLRDNDQFF. CDR3 nucleotide sequence: TGTGCCAGTAGTATCAGGCTGCGGGACAATGATCAGTTCTTC.

This clonotype was seen a few times. This chain uses TRBV5-5 with TRBJ2-3; 9 bases map to TRBD2. Germline-derived CDR1 and CDR2 are SGHKS and YYEKEE (reference sequence). The CDR3 has 14 residues. The V gene end was trimmed by 8 bases and the J gene end by 4 bases; junction bases not matched to a gene: 8. The CDR3 reads CASERRGGSDTQYF. The DNA of the CDR3 is TGTGCCAGTGAGCGGCGGGGGGGGTCAGATACGCAGTATTTT.

This clonotype was found a few times. The chain has TRBV18 and TRBJ2-7; D possibly matches TRBD1 or TRBD2 (5 bases each). Trimming stripped 3 bases from V and 7 bases from J, with 16 bases between. The CDR3 is 14 residues long. Germline V gives CDR1 KGHSH, CDR2 LQKENI. CDR3 sequence reads: CASSPIGDGGEQYF. The CDR3 coding sequence is TGTGCCAGCTCACCGATCGGGGACGGTGGGGAGCAGTACTTC. Supplemented by reference TRBV18 and TRBJ2-7, the full variable domain reads NAGVMQNPRHLVRRRGQEARLRCSPMKGHSHVYWYRQLPEEGLKFMVYLQKENIIDESGMPKERFSAEFPKEGPSILRIQQVVRGDSAAYFCASSPIGDGGEQYFGPGTRLTVT.

V and J are TRBV28 and TRBJ2-1; TRBD2 aligns across 8 bases. This CDR3 spans 20 amino acids. Germline values: CDR1 MDHEN, CDR2 SYDVKM. V lost 5 bases to trimming and J lost 0 bases; unmatched junction nucleotides: 18. The CDR3 DNA sequence: TGTGCCAGCAGTGGGCAGACTAGCGTGGGAAAACCGAGCTCCTACAATGAGCAGTTCTTC. It encodes CASSGQTSVGKPSSYNEQFF.

This clonotype was seen repeatedly, ten times or more. The CDR3 reads CASSLAQGANSGNTIYF. CDR3 nucleotide sequence: TGTGCCAGCAGCTTAGCGCAGGGGGCCAACTCTGGAAACACCATATATTTT. The chain has TRBV7-8 and TRBJ1-3; 8 bases are a match to TRBD1. The germline V gene has CDR1 SGHVS and CDR2 FQNEAQ. V lost 0 bases to trimming and J lost 0 bases; unmatched junction nucleotides: 4. This CDR3 contains 17 residues. Complete variable domain (other parts from reference TRBV7-8 and TRBJ1-3): GAGVSQSPRYKVAKRGQDVALRCDPISGHVSLFWYQQALGQGPEFLTYFQNEAQLDKSGLPSDRFFAERPEGSVSTLKIQRTQQEDSAVYLCASSLAQGANSGNTIYFGEGSWLTVV.

The V call is TRBV28, the J call TRBJ2-3, with D possibly TRBD2 on 6 matching bases. This CDR3 is built from 14 residues. V was shortened by 7 bases and J by 3 bases, with 14 bases between the two germline ends. The germline V gene has CDR1 MDHEN and CDR2 SYDVKM. The DNA for the CDR3 is TGTGCCAGCAAGGGAGGTCAGGGAACAGATACGCAGTATTTT. It codes for CASKGGQGTDTQYF. Combining the CDR3 with reference TRBV28 and TRBJ2-3 gives the whole variable domain DVKVTQSSRYLVKRTGEKVFLECVQDMDHENMFWYRQDPGLGLRLIYFSYDVKMKEKGDIPEGYSVSREKKERFSLILESASTNQTSMYLCASKGGQGTDTQYFGPGTRLTVL.

This clonotype was detected ten times or more. The rearrangement links TRBV7-8 to TRBJ2-1; TRBD2 agrees at 9 bases. With V trimmed by 4 bases and J by 7 bases, 11 bases remained unmatched. Looked up from germline, CDR1 is SGHVS and CDR2 is FQNEAQ. The CDR3 runs to 16 residues. CDR3 sequence (DNA): TGTGCCAGCAGCTCACCCGCCGGCGGGGGGGTAAATGAGCAGTTCTTC. Its translation: CASSSPAGGGVNEQFF.

This clonotype was recorded many times. The chain's CDR3 is CASSPQGATYNEQFF. CDR3 sequence (DNA): TGTGCCAGCAGCCCTCAGGGGGCTACCTACAATGAGCAGTTCTTC. The rearrangement uses TRBV28 and TRBJ2-1, with 8 bases matching TRBD1. In germline, CDR1 is MDHEN, CDR2 SYDVKM. The CDR3 consists of 15 residues. After removal of 6 bases from V and 2 bases from J, the junction contained 6 bases not matched to a gene.

The sample holds a few counts of this clonotype. The V and J genes are TRBV7-6 and TRBJ1-4, with 8 bases fitting TRBD1. CDR1 SGHVS and CDR2 FNYEAQ come from the germline V gene. The CDR3 runs 15 residues. Trimming removed 5 bases from V and 3 bases from J; junction bases left unmatched: 5. CDR3 sequence (DNA): TGTGCCAGCAGCATGGGACAGGAAGCTAATGAAAAACTGTTTTTT. This translates into CASSMGQEANEKLFF.

This clonotype showed up just a few times. The rearrangement links TRBV4-1 to TRBJ2-1; 10 bases match TRBD2. The J segment lost 5 bases and the V segment lost 3 bases, leaving 4 bases of the junction unmatched. Per the germline V gene, CDR1 is MGHRA and CDR2 is YSYEKL. The CDR3 sequence is 15 residues long. CDR3 in amino acids: CASSHASGGDNEQFF. CDR3 nucleotides: TGCGCCAGCAGCCACGCGAGCGGGGGGGACAATGAGCAGTTCTTC.

This chain links TRBV5-1 with TRBJ2-7, with unresolved D. This CDR3 is built from 14 residues. The germline gives CDR1 SGHRS, CDR2 YFSETQ. V gave up 0 bases and J gave up 2 bases, with 9 bases separating them. CDR3 sequence (DNA): TGCGCCAGCAGCTTGGACAGCAAAACCTACGAGCAGTACTTC. Its translation is CASSLDSKTYEQYF. The variable domain in full, with the rest retrieved from reference TRBV5-1 and TRBJ2-7, is KAGVTQTPRYLIKTRGQQVTLSCSPISGHRSVSWYQQTPGQGLQFLFEYFSETQRNKGNFPGRFSGRQFSNSRSEMNVSTLELGDSALYLCASSLDSKTYEQYFGPGTRLTVT.

This chain uses TRBV6-2 or TRBV6-3 with TRBJ2-2; 10 nucleotides agree with TRBD1. This CDR3 spans 13 amino acids. Germline CDR1 and CDR2: MNHEY and SVGEGT. The V and J ends lost 9 bases and 7 bases, in that order; junction bases with no gene match: 5. The chain's CDR3 is CASDRGRNGELFF. For the CDR3, the DNA is TGTGCCAGTGACAGGGGGCGAAACGGGGAGCTGTTTTTT.

Details on this clonotype: Possible read error: a much larger clone is one base away. The CDR3 DNA is TGTGCCTGCAGAATCGGGGGGCCGAACACTGAAGCTTTCTTT. This codes for CACRIGGPNTEAFF. The chain has TRBV28 and TRBJ1-1; D is possibly TRBD1 (6 bases). Germline CDR1 reads MDHEN; CDR2 reads SYDVKM. The CDR3 is made up of 14 amino acids.

At least ten counts were recorded for this clonotype. The chain has TRBV28 and TRBJ2-7, with TRBD1 matching 9 bases. The CDR3 consists of 17 residues. With 7 bases clipped from V and 5 bases from J, the junction kept 18 bases outside the gene matches. CDR1 is MDHEN, CDR2 SYDVKM, per germline. The CDR3 reads CASTSMGGQGPPHEQYF. DNA for the CDR3: TGTGCCAGCACCTCTATGGGCGGACAGGGGCCTCCCCACGAGCAGTACTTC.